A single sample gave rise to the 32 T cell receptor beta chains below, sequenced in a study of neurological immune-mediated disorders. TCRdb ran MiXCR on the 5' RACE reads and lists one entry per CDR3 protein. The table shows about 71,000 distinct CDR3 sequences, with 3.5% to 5% occurring only once. The sequenced sample was PBMCs. These receptor sequences come from a man aged 30-40 years with multiple sclerosis.

This clonotype was seen at least ten times. The chain employs TRBV5-6 and TRBJ1-1, with D hard to call. Germline V gene lookup returns CDR1 SGHDT and CDR2 YYEEEE. The CDR3 spans 12 residues. V lost 1 base to trimming and J lost 5 bases, with 6 bases between them. In nucleotides, the CDR3 is TGTGCCAGCAGCTTGCCGGGGACTGAAGCTTTCTTT. This encodes CASSLPGTEAFF.

In regard to this clonotype: One base away lies a much larger clone, so this may be a sequencing read error. The chain combines TRBV14 with TRBJ2-2; D gene unclear. Per the germline V gene, CDR1 is SGHDN and CDR2 is FVKESK. The CDR3 runs 14 residues. Here the CDR3 reads CTSSQDRGTGELFF. The DNA of the CDR3 is TGTACCAGCAGCCAAGATAGAGGCACCGGGGAGCTGTTTTTT. The full variable domain, its missing parts supplied by reference TRBV14 and TRBJ2-2, is EAGVTQFPSHSVIEKGQTVTLRCDPISGHDNLYWYRRVMGKEIKFLLHFVKESKQDESGMPNNRFLAERTGGTYSTLKVQPAELEDSGVYFCTSSQDRGTGELFFGEGSRLTVL.

This clonotype was seen at least ten times. This chain connects TRBV11-2 to TRBJ2-7, with 8 bases identical to TRBD2. This CDR3 is built from 19 residues. CDR1 and CDR2 from the germline V gene are SGHAT and FQNNGV. J gave up 0 bases and V 1 base, and 14 bases lay outside the gene matches. The CDR3 nucleotides are TGTGCCAGCAGCTTAGCCTTCTGGCGGGGGGCCCGAAGCTCCTACGAGCAGTACTTC. It specifies CASSLAFWRGARSSYEQYF.

The chain uses TRBV7-9 and TRBJ2-5; D gene unclear. The CDR3 has 12 residues. Deletions cut 5 bases from V and 0 bases from J, with 4 bases between. Germline V gene data show CDR1 as SEHNR and CDR2 as FQNEAQ (reference sequence). In nucleotides, the CDR3 is TGTGCCAGCAGCCCGCACCAAGAGACCCAGTACTTC. Amino acids: CASSPHQETQYF.

Comments on this clonotype: The germline gene is not matched at one end of the junction; a read error may be the cause. The chain joins TRBV29-1 to TRBJ1-5; D is unresolved. The CDR3 is 13 residues long. The germline gives CDR1 SQVTM, CDR2 ANQGSEA. This chain's CDR3 is CSVLENSNQPQNF. The CDR3 nucleotides are TGCAGCGTCCTAGAGAATAGCAATCAGCCCCAGAATTTT.

The chain has TRBV20-1 and TRBJ2-1; no clear D. The CDR3 sequence is 14 residues long. The V gene's germline CDR1 is DFQATT and CDR2 SNEGSKA (reference sequence). Trimming removed 2 bases at V and 5 bases at J, with 13 bases between. CDR3 residues: CSARPARGHNEQFF. CDR3 nucleotide sequence: TGCAGTGCTAGACCGGCTAGAGGCCACAATGAGCAGTTCTTC.

There are many counts of this clonotype. This chain joins TRBV6-5 and TRBJ2-6; the D is unclear. V was cut by 5 bases and J by 2 bases, with 7 bases left in between. Germline CDR1 and CDR2: MNHEY and SVGAGI. This CDR3 region has 14 residues. The CDR3 sequence: CASSRGTGANVLTF. The CDR3 DNA is TGTGCCAGCAGTAGAGGAACTGGGGCCAACGTCCTGACTTTC.

V usage is TRBV2 and J usage is TRBJ1-5; 8 bases map to TRBD1. Germline V gene lookup returns CDR1 SNHLY and CDR2 FYNNEI. The CDR3 is made up of 16 amino acids. Germline trimming cut 2 bases from V and 0 bases from J; bases unmatched to any gene: 3. This CDR3 reads CASSERTGLSNQPQHF. The CDR3 bases are TGTGCCAGCAGTGAACGGACAGGGCTTAGCAATCAGCCCCAGCATTTT.

This clonotype appeared many times. The chain combines TRBV6-2 or TRBV6-3 with TRBJ2-1, with D possibly being TRBD2 (5 bases). Trimming pared 2 bases from V and 0 bases from J, leaving 8 bases between. The CDR3 runs 15 residues. CDR1 and CDR2 from the germline V gene are MNHEY and SVGEGT. This CDR3 reads CASSYTGSSYNEQFF. The DNA of the CDR3 is TGTGCCAGCAGTTACACGGGGAGCTCCTACAATGAGCAGTTCTTC.

This clonotype was recorded a few times. The genes are TRBV12-3 or TRBV12-4 and TRBJ2-7; 11 bases match TRBD2. The CDR3 spans 14 residues. The V gene end was trimmed by 5 bases and the J gene end by 6 bases; junction bases not matched to a gene: 6. The CDR3 sequence is CASSPSGGSPEQYF. CDR3 bases: TGTGCCAGCAGTCCTAGCGGGGGGTCCCCCGAGCAGTACTTC.

This clonotype showed up many times. The CDR3 bases are TGTGCCAGCAGCCTCGGTCGTGCAGCTCACTATAATTCACCCCTCCACTTT. Translated: CASSLGRAAHYNSPLHF. The chain uses TRBV7-2 and TRBJ1-6; D unresolved. V lost 5 bases to trimming and J lost 3 bases, with 17 bases between them. From germline, CDR1 is SGHTA and CDR2 FQGNSA. The CDR3 extends over 17 amino acids.

In its sample, this clonotype was seen many times. The chain combines TRBV27 with TRBJ1-2; D remains ambiguous. This CDR3 region has 16 residues. CDR1 is MNHEY and CDR2 is SMNVEV in the germline V gene (reference sequence). Trimming took 3 bases from V and 1 from J, leaving 15 bases between them. The CDR3 coding sequence is TGTGCCAGCAGTTTTTCGAACCGACCGATTAACTATGGCTACACCTTC. Its translation: CASSFSNRPINYGYTF.

This clonotype was counted many times. The chain combines TRBV20-1 with TRBJ2-7; 9 nucleotides agree with TRBD1. This CDR3 is built from 12 residues. The V and J ends lost 6 bases and 3 bases, in that order; junction bases with no gene match: 3. Germline lookup yields CDR1 DFQATT and CDR2 SNEGSKA (reference sequence). The CDR3 DNA sequence: TGCAGTGCCAGACAGGGGGTCTACGAGCAGTACTTC. Encoded protein: CSARQGVYEQYF.

This clonotype was detected a few times. The chain joins TRBV5-4 to TRBJ1-6; 11 nucleotides match TRBD1. V lost 4 bases to trimming and J lost 7 bases; unmatched junction nucleotides: 16. CDR1 and CDR2 (germline): SGHNT, YYREEE (reference sequence). CDR3 length: 19 amino acids. This CDR3 reads CASSPSGTGGSLRNSPLHF. In DNA form, the CDR3 reads TGTGCCAGCAGCCCGTCCGGGACAGGGGGAAGCTTGCGGAATTCACCCCTCCACTTT. The entire variable domain, with the rest obtained from reference TRBV5-4 and TRBJ1-6, is as follows: ETGVTQSPTHLIKTRGQQVTLRCSSQSGHNTVSWYQQALGQGPQFIFQYYREEENGRGNFPPRFSGLQFPNYSSELNVNALELDDSALYLCASSPSGTGGSLRNSPLHFGNGTRLTVT.

This clonotype has more than one count but fewer than ten. The rearrangement links TRBV20-1 to TRBJ1-1; weak D call: TRBD1 (5 bases). V gave up 0 bases and J gave up 3 bases, with 8 bases separating them. Per germline, CDR1 DFQATT and CDR2 SNEGSKA (reference sequence). This CDR3 has 13 residues. DNA for the CDR3: TGCAGTGCTAGAGAAGGGGTGGACACTGAAGCTTTCTTT. Amino acids: CSAREGVDTEAFF.

V and J are TRBV18 and TRBJ1-2; possible D gene TRBD1, 6 bases. In germline, CDR1 is KGHSH, CDR2 LQKENI. V lost 2 bases to trimming and J lost 7 bases, with 17 bases between them. The CDR3 sequence is 15 residues long. The CDR3 DNA sequence: TGTGCCAGCTCACCATTGGGGGCAGGGGACTCTGGCTACACCTTC. This codes for CASSPLGAGDSGYTF.

This chain connects TRBV20-1 to TRBJ1-1; no firm D call. This CDR3 has 11 amino acids. In germline, CDR1 is DFQATT, CDR2 SNEGSKA (reference sequence). The CDR3 bases are TGCAGCCCGGTCTTGGGCACTGAAGCTTTCTTT. It specifies CSPVLGTEAFF.

The chain uses TRBV6-6 and TRBJ1-2, with D possibly being TRBD1 (5 bases). Per germline, CDR1 MNHNY and CDR2 SVGAGI (reference sequence). The CDR3 length is 15 residues. Trimming took off 0 bases at V and 5 bases at J, with 13 bases between the two ends. The CDR3 spells CASSYSLGEGYGYTF. As DNA, the CDR3 is TGTGCCAGCAGTTACTCTTTGGGGGAGGGGTATGGCTACACCTTC.

This clonotype was counted many times. The genes are TRBV7-6 and TRBJ1-1; TRBD1 agrees at 9 bases. V was pared by 5 bases and J by 11 bases, with 6 bases of the junction left unmatched. The germline V gene encodes CDR1 SGHVS and CDR2 FNYEAQ. The CDR3 is 12 amino acids. The CDR3 DNA sequence: TGTGCCAGCAGCCCACAGGGGGCGGAGGCTTTCTTT. Protein sequence: CASSPQGAEAFF.

Ten or more counts support this clonotype. The chain joins TRBV5-5 to TRBJ2-3, with 8 positions matching TRBD1. There are 15 residues in the CDR3. The V segment lost 0 bases and the J segment 2 bases; nucleotides outside the gene matches: 2. Germline CDR1 and CDR2: SGHKS and YYEKEE (reference sequence). The CDR3 DNA reads TGTGCCAGCAGCTTGGGGACAGGGAACACAGATACGCAGTATTTT. Its protein product is CASSLGTGNTDTQYF.

This chain connects TRBV5-1 to TRBJ1-1; D perhaps matches TRBD1 (5 bases). The CDR3 length is 14 residues. Germline V gene data show CDR1 as SGHRS and CDR2 as YFSETQ. The ends were cut back, 0 bases at V and 6 bases at J, with 12 bases in the middle. CDR3 sequence (DNA): TGCGCCAGCAGCTTGGGGGGGGGGATGGCTGAAGCTTTCTTT. This encodes CASSLGGGMAEAFF.

This clonotype was seen a few times. J is TRBJ2-3 and V is TRBV4-1, with D perhaps TRBD1 (6 bases). The length of the CDR3 is 19 residues. CDR1 and CDR2 from the germline V gene are MGHRA and YSYEKL. V lost 1 base to trimming and J lost 6 bases, with 26 bases between them. The CDR3, as DNA: TGCGCCAGCAGCCAAGGGGTCGTGTGGGGGCCATTTCGAAGTGATACGCAGTATTTT. Amino acid sequence: CASSQGVVWGPFRSDTQYF.

This clonotype has at least ten counts. In DNA form, the CDR3 reads TGTGCCAGCAGCACAAAGGGGCCAGGGAGTAGCTCTTATAGCAATCAGCCCCAGCATTTT. Amino acid sequence: CASSTKGPGSSSYSNQPQHF. The genes are TRBV21-1 and TRBJ1-5. TRBV21-1 counts as a pseudogene. The CDR3 is 20 amino acids.

This clonotype was recorded at least ten times. The gene calls are TRBV25-1 and TRBJ1-1; 7 bases are shared with TRBD1. V gave up 8 bases and J gave up 3 bases; unmatched junction bases: 9. In germline, CDR1 is MGHDK, CDR2 SYGVNS. CDR3 length: 14 amino acids. The CDR3: CASQAPTGYTEAFF. Here the CDR3 DNA reads TGTGCCAGCCAGGCCCCGACAGGGTACACTGAAGCTTTCTTT.

This clonotype was observed at least ten times. This chain joins TRBV20-1 and TRBJ2-1; 8 positions match TRBD2. The CDR3 length is 14 residues. V lost 4 bases and J lost 10; bases outside the gene matches: 12. CDR1 DFQATT and CDR2 SNEGSKA come from the germline V gene (reference sequence). The CDR3 coding sequence is TGCAGTGCTATCATAAGCGGGGGTAGCGGCGAGCAGTTCTTC. Amino acids: CSAIISGGSGEQFF.

This sequence joins TRBV5-1 and TRBJ2-3; the D is unclear. This CDR3 comprises 13 residues. Trimming shortened V by 4 bases and J by 5 bases, and 11 bases separated the two germline ends. From germline, CDR1 is SGHRS and CDR2 YFSETQ. For the CDR3, the DNA is TGCGCCAGCAGCCCAAGGGAAAGAGATACGCAGTATTTT. This translates into CASSPRERDTQYF.

This clonotype was detected ten times or more. The J gene is TRBJ1-2, the V gene TRBV6-1; 8 bases match TRBD1. From germline, CDR1 is MNHNS and CDR2 SASEGT. The CDR3 runs 15 residues. With V trimmed by 8 bases and J by 5 bases, 13 bases remained unmatched. The CDR3 sequence: CASRDSIRGLYGYTF. CDR3 DNA sequence: TGTGCCAGCCGCGACTCGATCAGGGGGCTGTATGGCTACACCTTC.

There are many counts of this clonotype. The J gene is TRBJ1-5, the V gene TRBV9, with unresolved D. Germline-derived CDR1 and CDR2 are SGDLS and YYNGEE. The CDR3 covers 16 residues. The ends were cut back, 3 bases at V and 6 bases at J, with 19 bases in the middle. This chain's CDR3 is CASSAGAPGFGQPQHF. As DNA, the CDR3 is TGTGCCAGCAGCGCCGGAGCCCCGGGATTTGGTCAGCCCCAGCATTTT.

This clonotype was counted ten times or more. CDR3 sequence: CASSAPPGQPNYGYTF. CDR3 coding DNA: TGTGCCAGCAGTGCTCCTCCGGGACAGCCTAACTATGGCTACACCTTC. The chain has TRBV12-3 or TRBV12-4 and TRBJ1-2; 7 positions match TRBD1. The V and J ends lost 5 bases and 0 bases, in that order; junction bases with no gene match: 9. The CDR3 is 16 residues long.

The chain has TRBV5-1 and TRBJ2-5; D is undetermined. This CDR3 comprises 15 residues. Looked up from germline, CDR1 is SGHRS and CDR2 is YFSETQ. Trimming took 0 bases from V and 1 from J, leaving 10 bases between them. CDR3 protein: CASSLEGRLQETQYF. The CDR3 coding sequence is TGCGCCAGCAGCTTGGAAGGGCGCCTCCAAGAGACCCAGTACTTC.

This clonotype was seen at least ten times. This chain uses TRBV5-1 with TRBJ2-2; D possibly corresponds to TRBD1 (6 bases). V gave up 0 bases and J gave up 4 bases, with 13 bases separating them. Germline values: CDR1 SGHRS, CDR2 YFSETQ. This CDR3 spans 16 amino acids. The CDR3 reads CASSLEGRGSTGELFF. The CDR3 DNA reads TGCGCCAGCAGCTTGGAAGGCAGGGGAAGCACCGGGGAGCTGTTTTTT.

In its sample, this clonotype was seen many times. The chain uses TRBV24-1 and TRBJ1-2; a weak D match, TRBD1 (5 bases). Germline CDR1 and CDR2: KGHDR and SFDVKD. The V gene lost 4 bases and the J gene lost 8 bases, with 13 bases spanning the gap. CDR3 length equals 13 residues. CDR3 coding DNA: TGTGCCACCAGTGAGGGAGGCAGGGCCGGCTACACCTTC. It codes for CATSEGGRAGYTF.